This is a list of T cell receptor beta chains from one sample in a study of T cells in tuberculosis. The assay was immunoSEQ multiplex PCR, and TCRdb's table has in-frame clones only and misses some. The sample has tens of thousands of clones, approximately 93% seen once; the top ten hold 10% to 12%. The specimen comprised PBMCs, sampled at tuberculosis diagnosis. These receptors came from an adult with tuberculosis. Both conserved end residues are part of each CDR3. D genes are given only for firm matches. Expanded clones are given a class, and other clones once, few, many or no size at all.

j_gene	d_gene	abundance	v_gene	CDR3nt	CDR3aa
TRBJ1-4	TRBD1	.	TRBV5-1	TGCGCCAGCAGCTTGGGGCAGGGGGCAGATGAAAAACTGTTTTTT	CASSLGQGADEKLFF
TRBJ2-7	TRBD1	.	TRBV9	TGTGCCAGCAGCGTAGCTGATGGGACAGGGAACGAGCAGTACTTC	CASSVADGTGNEQYF
TRBJ1-2	TRBD1	.	TRBV25-1	TGTGCCAGCAGTATCTCCGGGACAGGGAACTATGGCTACACCTTC	CASSISGTGNYGYTF
TRBJ1-5	.	once	TRBV5-1	TGCGCCAGCAGCTTGACGGGGGACTATAGCAATCAGCCCCAGCATTTT	CASSLTGDYSNQPQHF
TRBJ1-5	.	.	TRBV4-1	TGCGCCAGCAGCCAAGACAGGGGCAATCAGCCCCAGCATTTT	CASSQDRGNQPQHF
TRBJ2-5	TRBD1	.	TRBV28	TGTGCCAGCAGTTCGGGGGGGACAGGGGTGGAGACCCAGTACTTC	CASSSGGTGVETQYF
TRBJ1-5	TRBD1	.	TRBV19	TGTGCCAGTAGTATCGGGACAGGGGTAAGTCAGCCCCAGCATTTT	CASSIGTGVSQPQHF
TRBJ1-2	.	.	TRBV6-4	TGTGCCAGCAGCGCCGGGGGTCCCTGGGACGCCTATGGCTACACCTTC	CASSAGGPWDAYGYTF
TRBJ2-5	TRBD1	once	TRBV5-1	TGCGCCAGCAGCTTGGGCGGGACAGGGGGCGGCGAGACCCAGTACTTC	CASSLGGTGGGETQYF
TRBJ1-1	TRBD1	.	TRBV18	TGTGCCAGCTCAAAACAGGGGGCTCAGACTGAAGCTTTCTTT	CASSKQGAQTEAFF
TRBJ2-1	.	.	TRBV13	TGTGCCAGCAGCTTAGGTCCGACGACTGAATACAATGAGCAGTTCTTC	CASSLGPTTEYNEQFF
TRBJ2-7	TRBD2	.	TRBV4-1	TGCGCCAGCAGCCAAGCGGTAGCGGGAGGGCTAGGGCAGTACTTC	CASSQAVAGGLGQYF
TRBJ2-7	TRBD1	.	TRBV4-1	TGCGCCAGCAGCCAAGATGGACAGGAGCTGAACGAGCAGTACTTC	CASSQDGQELNEQYF
TRBJ2-7	TRBD2	.	TRBV7-9	TGTGCCAGCAGCCGTAGCGGGCACACCTACGAGCAGTACTTC	CASSRSGHTYEQYF
TRBJ2-5	TRBD1	.	TRBV9	TGTGCCAGCAGCGCCGGGACAGGGGATTCGGGGGTTGAGACCCAGTACTTC	CASSAGTGDSGVETQYF
TRBJ2-5	.	.	TRBV2	TGTGCCAGCAGTGAAGCCCTCTCCAGGGGTGAGACCCAGTACTTC	CASSEALSRGETQYF